This T cell receptor beta chain is drawn from a study of cytomegalovirus exposure and HLA in healthy donors. About the study: Approximately 200 million T cells yielded fewer than 120 million unique TCR beta sequences in earlier analysis.

General study findings and limits: In vitro checks showed that a few CMV-associated chains really do target CMV antigens. Rarity held for most TCR sequences, but there were some public TCRs that occurred in many donors.

Worth noting for this clone: Its specificity is not known.

Trimming stripped 7 bases from V and 4 bases from J, with 16 bases between. The CDR3 extends over 13 amino acids. Germline loops: CDR1 SQVTM, CDR2 ANQGSEA. PCR involved 60 Vbeta and 13 Jbeta primers. Using immunoSEQ multiplex PCR, the repertoire was profiled, and TCRdb retains in-frame clones only, with some absent. This table has approximately 100,000 clones, about 70% appearing once. Sequencing was carried out using PBMCs. V gene TRBV29-1 combines with J gene TRBJ1-2, with D maybe TRBD1 (5 bases). The sequence was collected from a man aged 45-60 years in good health and CMV-seropositive. The CDR3 bases are TGCAGCGCTCCCTTAGGGGTCAGCTATGGCTACACCTTC. Translating it yields CSAPLGVSYGYTF.